Below, one T cell receptor beta chain is given with its context. The target antigen is unknown. This sample is part of a study of CD4 T cells in relation to SARS-CoV-2 and coronaviruses. Study in general: Shared crossreactive spike epitopes were mapped to their HLA restriction. The study, taken as a whole, reports: Roughly three fifths of donors had memory CD4+ clonotypes crossrecognizing SARS-CoV-2 and common cold coronavirus spike. Memory recall responses, not primary responses primed in culture, are what the assay detects.

CDR3 length equals 14 residues. V shed 7 bases and J shed 4 bases, with 11 bases lying between them. The V gene's germline CDR1 is MDHEN and CDR2 SYDVKM. Before the COVID-19 pandemic, during about 2010-2018, CD4+ T cells were taken from unexposed donors. Deep TCR-beta sequencing used DNA from uncultured naive and memory CD4+ T cells. Only in-frame clones appear in the TCRdb table, and some are missing; sequencing was by immunoSEQ multiplex PCR. Altogether 65,000 or so clones are present, around 87% being singletons, with the ten largest covering roughly 1.6%. This receptor was identified in a human donor in good health. The source material was memory CD4+ T cells from PBMCs. The rearrangement links TRBV28 to TRBJ1-6; D is possibly TRBD1 (5 bases). Here the CDR3 reads CASIAGTYNSPLHF. Here the CDR3 DNA reads TGTGCCAGCATCGCCGGGACTTATAATTCACCCCTCCACTTT.